This T cell receptor beta chain came from a study of blood T cell repertoires in COVID-19 (dated by TCRdb to 2019 to 2021). For context, the study as a whole: Samples from collaborators originated in the United States, Italy and Spain and spanned both the acute and convalescent phases of COVID-19. The material from the prospective study consisted of cDNA or gDNA derived from T cells, B-cell-depleted T cells, or PBMCs. The dataset comprised deeply sampled blood TCRbeta repertoires from subjects exposed to, actively infected with, or recovered from COVID-19. A freely available public database, intended as a resource for researchers studying the immune response to SARS-CoV-2, is where the repertoires were released. Samples were obtained from the ongoing ImmuneRACE study (first 160 participants) and from about 1,300 subjects provided by 6 global collaborators. The sample metadata nearly always contained a de-identified subject ID, COVID-19 status, age in years and sex. Where HLA class I and class II types were available, the types were taken from metadata supplied by the sample provider, not from assay-based typing.

The immunoSEQ Assay, a bias-controlled multiplex PCR, was used to amplify TCRbeta CDR3 regions from genomic DNA. As for the authors' bioinformatics: The number of nucleated cells in each sample was estimated by amplification of reference gene primers within the assay. To quantify the absolute abundance of each unique TCRbeta CDR3 rearrangement, sequence reads were collapsed and filtered. For each sample, productive Simpson clonality was calculated as the square root of Simpson's diversity index across productive rearrangements. This immuneACCESS table, as held by TCRdb, lists in-frame sequences with V and J called but not all clones. Of the missing ones, under half trace to an unresolved V gene in checked studies; the others have no known cause. Clonal size and the V and J genes are those of that table, whereas D and trimming came from the DNA. This sample is represented by about 69,000 clones; around 79% of them were singletons. Clones ranked in the top ten supply approximately 15% of the sample.

The germline V and J ends show losses of 10 bases and 6 bases respectively, and no gene match explains 18 bases of the junction. The CDR3 measures 16 amino acids from cysteine to phenylalanine. The sequence is cut down to CDR3 DNA, 48 bases in frame from base 1. CDR1 and CDR2, looked up from the germline V gene (reference sequence), are LNHDA and SQIVND. This clone has ten or more counts. No antigen is known for it. Base qualities are not at hand, and no much larger clone is one base apart. The collaborating institutions used their own protocols to collect whole blood in K2EDTA tubes. For TCRbeta analysis, collaborators shipped samples as frozen whole blood, isolated PBMCs, or DNA extracted from either of those sample types. The investigation overall reported the following: The quantity of clinical and demographic metadata differed by source and by participant and was supplied without curation.

This sequence uses TRBV19 and TRBJ1-5, and 7 junctional nucleotides match TRBD1. The sequencing sample was made of peripheral blood. This receptor was taken from a man between 60 and 75 years old with acute or convalescent COVID-19. The bases read TGTGCCACCGCTACGACGACAGGGAGGCGCGGTCAGCCCCAGCATTTT. The encoded protein is CATATTTGRRGQPQHF.